The 29 T cell receptor beta chains reported below all come from one sample, sequenced in a study of OX40 agonist ivuxolimab in advanced cancers. TCRdb's copy holds only in-frame clones and misses some; the assay was immunoSEQ multiplex PCR. The sample consists of about 64,000 clones, about 81% of them appearing once. Sequenced here: CD4+ or CD8+ T cells sorted from blood, sampled in a trial of the OX40 agonist ivuxolimab. All receptors derive from an adult with an advanced solid tumor such as melanoma, head and neck, liver or kidney cancer.

The V gene is TRBV29-1, the J gene TRBJ1-1, with D unresolved. The CDR3 covers 13 residues. With 6 bases removed from V and 2 bases from J, the gap between germline ends came to 13 bases. Germline V gives CDR1 SQVTM, CDR2 ANQGSEA. This chain's CDR3 is CSVRTSTNTEAFF. The CDR3 DNA reads TGCAGCGTGCGGACTTCTACAAACACTGAAGCTTTCTTT. The whole variable domain, remainder taken from reference TRBV29-1 and TRBJ1-1, is SAVISQKPSRDICQRGTSLTIQCQVDSQVTMMFWYRQQPGQSLTLIATANQGSEATYESGFVIDKFPISRPNLTFSTLTVSNMSPEDSSIYLCSVRTSTNTEAFFGQGTRLTVV.

The rearrangement joins TRBV5-1 to TRBJ2-1, with 11 bases that match TRBD2. This CDR3 spans 17 amino acids. J was trimmed by 3 bases and V by 0 bases; bases with no gene match: 5. Germline CDR1 is SGHRS and CDR2 is YFSETQ. CDR3 sequence: CASSLVGTSGHYNEQFF. For the CDR3, the DNA is TGCGCCAGCAGCTTGGTTGGGACTAGCGGACACTACAATGAGCAGTTCTTC. The full variable domain, with the rest looked up from reference TRBV5-1 and TRBJ2-1, is KAGVTQTPRYLIKTRGQQVTLSCSPISGHRSVSWYQQTPGQGLQFLFEYFSETQRNKGNFPGRFSGRQFSNSRSEMNVSTLELGDSALYLCASSLVGTSGHYNEQFFGPGTRLTVL.

The genes are TRBV4-2 and TRBJ1-2; 12 nucleotides agree with TRBD1. Germline V CDR1 and CDR2: LGHNA, YNFKEQ. Trimming removed 4 bases from V and 3 bases from J; junction bases left unmatched: 15. The CDR3 length is 19 residues. DNA of the CDR3: TGTGCCAGCAGCCGGGACAGGGGGCGCCTAATGGGAGTTGACTATGGCTACACCTTC. Residues: CASSRDRGRLMGVDYGYTF.

The chain joins TRBV11-2 to TRBJ2-7; D unclear. This CDR3 is built from 17 residues. In germline, CDR1 is SGHAT, CDR2 FQNNGV. V was pared by 0 bases and J by 0 bases, with 15 bases between. This CDR3 reads CASSLERSQPSSYEQYF. Written as DNA, the CDR3 is TGTGCCAGCAGCTTAGAGCGGAGTCAGCCGAGCTCCTACGAGCAGTACTTC.

J is TRBJ2-3 and V is TRBV18; D gene uncertain. Germline values: CDR1 KGHSH, CDR2 LQKENI. The CDR3 totals 13 residues. Trimming pared 0 bases from V and 4 bases from J, leaving 5 bases between. The CDR3 DNA follows: TGTGCCAGCTCACCACCTGGCTCAGATACGCAGTATTTT. This gives the protein CASSPPGSDTQYF. Combining the CDR3 with reference TRBV18 and TRBJ2-3 gives the whole variable domain NAGVMQNPRHLVRRRGQEARLRCSPMKGHSHVYWYRQLPEEGLKFMVYLQKENIIDESGMPKERFSAEFPKEGPSILRIQQVVRGDSAAYFCASSPPGSDTQYFGPGTRLTVL.

The V gene is TRBV30, the J gene TRBJ1-4; unclear D gene. CDR3 length equals 14 residues. Looked up from germline, CDR1 is GTSNPN and CDR2 is SVGIG (reference sequence). The V gene lost 5 bases and the J gene lost 0 bases, with 10 bases spanning the gap. The DNA for the CDR3 is TGTGCCTGGTCTCCGGGAGCAACTAATGAAAAACTGTTTTTT. Protein sequence: CAWSPGATNEKLFF.

This chain joins TRBV6-1 and TRBJ2-7; D is unclear. This CDR3 is 13 amino acids long. CDR1 and CDR2 (germline): MNHNS, SASEGT. Trimming shortened V by 0 bases and J by 3 bases, and 6 bases separated the two germline ends. This chain's CDR3 is CASSEAHGYEQYF. For the CDR3, the DNA is TGTGCCAGCAGTGAAGCTCACGGCTACGAGCAGTACTTC.

The chain recombines TRBV5-6 with TRBJ1-3; D is unresolved. Trimming pared 5 bases from V and 0 bases from J, leaving 9 bases between. The CDR3 extends over 14 amino acids. Per germline, CDR1 SGHDT and CDR2 YYEEEE. The CDR3 here is CASSFPNSGNTIYF. The CDR3 DNA reads as TGTGCCAGCAGTTTCCCCAACTCTGGAAACACCATATATTTT.

This chain uses TRBV4-1 with TRBJ2-5; 10 bases are shared with TRBD1. The J call is uncertain, as TRBJ2-7 better fits the DNA end. This CDR3 spans 16 amino acids. In germline, CDR1 is MGHRA, CDR2 YSYEKL. CDR3 sequence (DNA): TGCGCCAGCAGCCGACAGGGGGCGACCACCGGCTACGAGCAGTACTTC. This encodes CASSRQGATTGYEQYF.

V is TRBV7-8 and J is TRBJ2-1, with 11 bases that match TRBD2. The CDR3 consists of 15 residues. V lost 1 base to trimming and J lost 9 bases; unmatched junction nucleotides: 5. The germline V gene has CDR1 SGHVS and CDR2 FQNEAQ. CDR3 in amino acids: CASSLVLAGVAEQFF. CDR3 sequence (DNA): TGTGCCAGCAGCTTAGTACTAGCGGGGGTTGCTGAGCAGTTCTTC.

This chain connects TRBV28 to TRBJ1-2; D is unresolved. The CDR3 has 14 amino acids. Trimming removed 6 bases from V and 7 bases from J, with 18 bases in between. Per the germline V gene, CDR1 is MDHEN and CDR2 is SYDVKM. CDR3 in amino acids: CASRLGLLEGGYTF. In DNA form, the CDR3 reads TGTGCCAGCAGGCTAGGGCTACTCGAGGGTGGCTACACCTTC.

The chain joins TRBV29-1 to TRBJ2-5; 10 positions match TRBD2. This CDR3 contains 15 residues. Germline V lookup: CDR1 SQVTM, CDR2 ANQGSEA. V gave up 3 bases and J gave up 5 bases; unmatched junction bases: 9. CDR3 sequence: CSVELGLAGVETQYF. CDR3 sequence (DNA): TGCAGCGTTGAGTTAGGGCTAGCGGGGGTGGAGACCCAGTACTTC.

The J gene is TRBJ2-3, the V gene TRBV9; 11 bases are a match to TRBD2. Trimming cost V 2 bases and J 3 bases; bases outside gene matches: 2. The CDR3 runs to 15 residues. Germline V lookup: CDR1 SGDLS, CDR2 YYNGEE. The CDR3 reads CASSVRLAGTDTQYF. The CDR3 DNA sequence: TGTGCCAGCAGCGTGCGACTAGCGGGGACAGATACGCAGTATTTT.

J is TRBJ1-1 and V is TRBV18; D remains unclear. The ends were cut back, 4 bases at V and 1 base at J, with 7 bases in the middle. Looked up from germline, CDR1 is KGHSH and CDR2 is LQKENI. There are 13 residues in the CDR3. The CDR3 nucleotides read TGTGCCAGCTCACAAGCGGGGAACACTGAAGCTTTCTTT. It translates to CASSQAGNTEAFF.

The chain combines TRBV7-9 with TRBJ1-6; D may be TRBD1 (5 bases). The CDR3 is 12 amino acids. Germline V gives CDR1 SEHNR, CDR2 FQNEAQ (reference sequence). V lost 4 bases to trimming and J lost 10 bases, with 8 bases between them. The CDR3 spells CASSSQESPLHF. The DNA of the CDR3 is TGTGCCAGCAGCTCACAGGAATCACCCCTCCACTTT. Together with reference TRBV7-9 and TRBJ1-6, the CDR3 gives the full variable domain: DTGVSQNPRHKITKRGQNVTFRCDPISEHNRLYWYRQTLGQGPEFLTYFQNEAQLEKSRLLSDRFSAERPKGSFSTLEIQRTEQGDSAMYLCASSSQESPLHFGNGTRLTVT.

V usage is TRBV19 and J usage is TRBJ2-7, with 15 positions matching TRBD2. The CDR3 is 15 amino acids. V lost 5 bases and J lost 7; bases outside the gene matches: 6. Germline values: CDR1 LNHDA, CDR2 SQIVND (reference sequence). The CDR3 DNA reads as TGTGCCAGTAGTCTCGGGACTAGCGGGAGGAGGGAGCAGTACTTC. Protein: CASSLGTSGRREQYF.

The gene calls are TRBV15 and TRBJ1-5; 7 bases fit TRBD1. J lost 6 bases, V lost 5 bases, and 10 bases had no gene match. Germline V CDR1 and CDR2: LNHNV, YYDKDF (reference sequence). This CDR3 is built from 15 residues. CDR3 sequence (DNA): TGTGCCACCAGCCGACCCACAGGGGCAGGTCAGCCCCAGCATTTT. Protein product: CATSRPTGAGQPQHF.

The gene calls are TRBV6-6 and TRBJ2-7, with D possibly TRBD1 on 5 matching bases. V was trimmed by 5 bases and J by 2 bases, leaving 13 bases between them. The germline CDR1 and CDR2 sequences are MNHNY and SVGAGI (reference sequence). This CDR3 spans 14 amino acids. The CDR3 region has the DNA TGTGCCAGCAGTCAGTGGGGCAGTACCTACGAGCAGTACTTC. Protein: CASSQWGSTYEQYF.

The gene calls are TRBV16 and TRBJ1-4, with TRBD1 matching over 8 bases. After removal of 3 bases from V and 5 bases from J, the junction contained 2 bases not matched to a gene. The CDR3 is made up of 14 amino acids. CDR1 KGHSY and CDR2 FQNENV come from the germline V gene. DNA for the CDR3: TGTGCCAGCAGCCAGCGGGACAGGAATGAAAAACTGTTTTTT. Translating gives CASSQRDRNEKLFF.

This clone was observed a handful of times. The rearrangement joins TRBV7-6 to TRBJ2-1; D unclear. CDR1 and CDR2 (germline): SGHVS, FNYEAQ. This CDR3 has 15 residues. The ends were cut back, 1 base at V and 0 bases at J, with 7 bases in the middle. Here the CDR3 reads CASSLGSSSYNEQFF. Written as DNA, the CDR3 is TGTGCCAGCAGCTTAGGGTCGAGCTCCTACAATGAGCAGTTCTTC.

The chain employs TRBV10-1 and TRBJ2-1, with 7 bases that match TRBD2. The germline V gene has CDR1 WNHNN and CDR2 SYGVQD (reference sequence). The CDR3 covers 16 residues. The V and J ends lost 7 bases and 1 base, in that order; junction bases with no gene match: 10. The CDR3 protein is CASNGGVDSSYNEQFF. CDR3 DNA sequence: TGCGCCAGCAATGGGGGGGTGGACTCGTCCTACAATGAGCAGTTCTTC.

The chain uses TRBV7-3 and TRBJ1-6, with D maybe TRBD1 (5 bases). The germline V gene has CDR1 SGHTA and CDR2 FQGTGA. V lost 6 bases and J 8 bases, leaving 14 bases between the germline ends. The CDR3 loop spans 14 amino acids. CDR3: CASSFSGGDSPLHF. The CDR3, as DNA: TGTGCCAGCAGTTTCTCGGGGGGGGATTCACCCCTCCACTTT.

The CDR3 region is CASSSQYNEQFF. CDR3 sequence (DNA): TGTGCCAGCAGCTCGCAGTACAATGAGCAGTTCTTC. V is TRBV7-9 and J is TRBJ2-1; D remains unclear. Germline V gene data show CDR1 as SEHNR and CDR2 as FQNEAQ (reference sequence). Deletions cut 4 bases from V and 4 bases from J, with 5 bases between. The CDR3 has 12 amino acids.

V usage is TRBV19 and J usage is TRBJ2-1, with D perhaps matching TRBD1 (6 bases). Deletions cut 5 bases from V and 7 bases from J, with 9 bases between. Germline V lookup: CDR1 LNHDA, CDR2 SQIVND (reference sequence). The CDR3 is 12 amino acids. CDR3 coding DNA: TGTGCCAGTAGTGGTAGGGGGAATGAGCAGTTCTTC. Protein product: CASSGRGNEQFF.

V usage is TRBV27 and J usage is TRBJ2-7, with a tentative D call TRBD2 (6 bases). V gave up 6 bases and J gave up 2 bases, with 14 bases separating them. CDR1 and CDR2 from the germline V gene are MNHEY and SMNVEV (reference sequence). The CDR3 totals 14 residues. CDR3 DNA sequence: TGTGCCAGCAGCCGGTATAGCGGTCCCTACGAGCAGTACTTC. Protein: CASSRYSGPYEQYF.

This chain links TRBV7-2 with TRBJ1-5; 8 bases map to TRBD1. Losses at the gene ends were 5 bases for V and 4 bases for J; bases not matched to a gene: 4. The V gene's germline CDR1 is SGHTA and CDR2 FQGNSA. This CDR3 is 14 amino acids long. The CDR3 nucleotides read TGTGCCAGCAGCCGGACAGGGAAGAATCAGCCCCAGCATTTT. It specifies CASSRTGKNQPQHF.

The rearrangement uses TRBV6-5 and TRBJ1-5; 8 bases match TRBD1. Looked up from germline, CDR1 is MNHEY and CDR2 is SVGAGI. There are 14 residues in the CDR3. V lost 2 bases, J lost 8 bases, and 5 bases stayed unmatched. As DNA, the CDR3 is TGTGCCAGCAGTTACCGGACAGGGCTGGAGCCCCAGCATTTT. Protein sequence: CASSYRTGLEPQHF.

This chain uses TRBV6-1 with TRBJ2-6, with a possible D match to TRBD1 (5 bases). The CDR3 sequence is 14 residues long. V was pared by 7 bases and J by 0 bases, with 7 bases between. The V gene's germline CDR1 is MNHNS and CDR2 SASEGT. The CDR3 loop is CASKGHSGANVLTF. The CDR3 DNA sequence: TGTGCCAGCAAGGGGCACTCTGGGGCCAACGTCCTGACTTTC.

The CDR3 DNA sequence: TGTGCCAGCAGCCCCGATGGTCTGGCTGGCTACACCTTC. Translating gives CASSPDGLAGYTF. The chain uses TRBV7-8 and TRBJ1-2; no clear D gene. The V gene's germline CDR1 is SGHVS and CDR2 FQNEAQ. V dropped 5 bases and J dropped 7 bases, with 14 bases sitting between them. The CDR3 runs to 13 residues.